The 26 T cell receptor beta chains in this list originate from one sample, sequenced in a study of cytomegalovirus exposure and HLA in healthy donors. It was with 60 Vbeta and 13 Jbeta primers that the PCR ran. Generated by immunoSEQ multiplex PCR, the TCRdb table keeps only in-frame clones and is missing some. This table has 150,000 to 200,000 clones, over 60% appearing once. The source material was PBMCs. The origin of the receptors is a woman between 50 and 59 years old in good health and CMV-seronegative.

The chain uses TRBV16 and TRBJ2-1, with D perhaps TRBD2 (6 bases). Trimming removed 5 bases from V and 4 bases from J, with 9 bases in between. The CDR3 sequence is 13 residues long. The germline V gene encodes CDR1 KGHSY and CDR2 FQNENV. CDR3 in DNA: TGTGCCAGCAGCTACGGGACTTACAATGAGCAGTTCTTC. Protein sequence: CASSYGTYNEQFF.

The genes are TRBV10-3 and TRBJ2-1, with 7 bases identical to TRBD2. The CDR3 contains 18 residues. Germline CDR1 reads ENHRY; CDR2 reads SYGVKD. The V and J ends lost 3 bases and 7 bases, in that order; junction bases with no gene match: 18. The CDR3 loop reads CAISDGSLAALNGNEQFF. DNA for the CDR3: TGTGCCATCAGTGACGGGTCTCTAGCGGCCCTGAACGGGAATGAGCAGTTCTTC.

The rearrangement joins TRBV11-2 to TRBJ2-7, with a tentative D call TRBD1 (5 bases). The ends were cut back, 5 bases at V and 9 bases at J, with 14 bases in the middle. Germline V gives CDR1 SGHAT, CDR2 FQNNGV. This CDR3 region has 12 residues. CDR3 sequence: CASSEFRVAQYF. As DNA, the CDR3 is TGTGCCAGCAGCGAATTCAGGGTCGCGCAGTACTTC.

J is TRBJ1-2 and V is TRBV29-1; tentative D call: TRBD1 (5 bases). This CDR3 spans 11 amino acids. Trimming left V 6 bases short and J 3 bases short, with 8 bases between. Per the germline V gene, CDR1 is SQVTM and CDR2 is ANQGSEA. The CDR3, as DNA: TGCAGCGTGAAACAGGACTATGGCTACACCTTC. Its translation is CSVKQDYGYTF.

The J gene is TRBJ1-5, the V gene TRBV19, with a weak D call TRBD1 (5 bases). The CDR3 spans 16 residues. Germline assignment: CDR1 LNHDA and CDR2 SQIVND (reference sequence). Trimming left V 7 bases short and J 2 bases short, with 18 bases between. CDR3 residues: CASMGQGNLGNQPQHF. The DNA of the CDR3 is TGTGCCAGTATGGGGCAGGGAAATCTCGGCAATCAGCCCCAGCATTTT.

A single count supports this clone. J is TRBJ2-5 and V is TRBV7-2; weak D call: TRBD1 (5 bases). The CDR3 consists of 14 residues. Germline CDR1 is SGHTA and CDR2 is FQGNSA. With 0 bases removed from V and 5 bases from J, the gap between germline ends came to 10 bases. The CDR3 reads CASSLAGKGETQYF. Written as DNA, the CDR3 is TGTGCCAGCAGCTTAGCGGGCAAGGGGGAGACCCAGTACTTC.

About this clone: Within the sample, other DNA sequences also encode this same CDR3. The J gene is TRBJ1-1, the V gene TRBV18; the D is unclear. CDR3 length equals 14 residues. The germline V gene has CDR1 KGHSH and CDR2 LQKENI. V lost 3 bases and J 0 bases, leaving 8 bases between the germline ends. CDR3 sequence: CASSPNSMNTEAFF. DNA of the CDR3: TGTGCCAGCTCACCGAACAGCATGAACACTGAAGCTTTCTTT.

This clone was counted only a few times. The chain combines TRBV7-9 with TRBJ1-2, with D maybe TRBD1 (6 bases). Germline V gene sequence: CDR1 SEHNR, CDR2 FQNEAQ (reference sequence). CDR3 size: 13 residues. V shed 5 bases and J shed 7 bases, with 14 bases lying between them. CDR3 sequence (DNA): TGTGCCAGCAGCCCAGACGACAGGAGTGGCTACACCTTC. Its protein product is CASSPDDRSGYTF.

In nucleotides, the CDR3 is TGTGCCAGCACAATCGGTGGACTCTACACAGATACGCAGTATTTT. The encoded protein is CASTIGGLYTDTQYF. This sequence joins TRBV19 and TRBJ2-3; tentatively, D is TRBD2 (5 bases). The germline CDR1 and CDR2 sequences are LNHDA and SQIVND (reference sequence). The V gene lost 9 bases and the J gene lost 2 bases, with 18 bases spanning the gap. This CDR3 is built from 15 residues.

This rearrangement joins TRBV15 to TRBJ2-7; 9 bases match TRBD1. There are 18 residues in the CDR3. V lost 0 bases and J lost 5; bases outside the gene matches: 14. Germline V gene data show CDR1 as LNHNV and CDR2 as YYDKDF (reference sequence). The CDR3 nucleotides are TGTGCCACCAGCAGAGATGTTCGTGCGGCGGACAGGGGCGACGAGCAGTACTTC. Translation: CATSRDVRAADRGDEQYF.

This chain joins TRBV7-2 and TRBJ1-1, with D maybe TRBD1 (6 bases). Trimming stripped 4 bases from V and 5 bases from J, with 17 bases between. Germline V CDR1 and CDR2: SGHTA, FQGNSA. The CDR3 extends over 15 amino acids. CDR3 region: CASSYDSARGTEAFF. As DNA, the CDR3 is TGTGCCAGCAGCTATGATTCAGCTAGGGGGACTGAAGCTTTCTTT.

This sequence joins TRBV27 and TRBJ1-4; 8 nucleotides align to TRBD1. The CDR3 covers 14 residues. V was clipped by 6 bases and J by 8 bases; unmatched bases: 8. Germline-derived CDR1 and CDR2 are MNHEY and SMNVEV (reference sequence). CDR3 in amino acids: CASRDQGADEKLFF. As DNA, the CDR3 is TGTGCCAGCAGGGACCAGGGGGCGGACGAAAAACTGTTTTTT.

The rearrangement links TRBV7-2 to TRBJ1-2, with TRBD1 matching 7 bases. CDR3 size: 13 residues. Germline trimming cut 4 bases from V and 2 bases from J; bases unmatched to any gene: 1. Germline CDR1 and CDR2: SGHTA and FQGNSA. This chain's CDR3 is CASSSGQNYGYTF. The CDR3 bases are TGTGCCAGCAGCTCGGGACAGAACTATGGCTACACCTTC. The whole variable domain, filled in from reference TRBV7-2 and TRBJ1-2, reads GAGVSQSPSNKVTEKGKDVELRCDPISGHTALYWYRQSLGQGLEFLIYFQGNSAPDKSGLPSDRFSAERTGGSVSTLTIQRTQQEDSAVYLCASSSGQNYGYTFGSGTRLTVV.

This chain uses TRBV7-2 with TRBJ2-3, with 8 bases that match TRBD2. This CDR3 has 15 amino acids. The V gene's germline CDR1 is SGHTA and CDR2 FQGNSA. V lost 3 bases to trimming and J lost 1 base; unmatched junction nucleotides: 3. CDR3 region: CASSFGGEGTDTQYF. The CDR3 coding sequence is TGTGCCAGCAGCTTCGGGGGGGAAGGCACAGATACGCAGTATTTT. Supplemented by reference TRBV7-2 and TRBJ2-3, the full variable domain reads GAGVSQSPSNKVTEKGKDVELRCDPISGHTALYWYRQSLGQGLEFLIYFQGNSAPDKSGLPSDRFSAERTGGSVSTLTIQRTQQEDSAVYLCASSFGGEGTDTQYFGPGTRLTVL.

The chain recombines TRBV6-5 with TRBJ2-1, with D perhaps matching TRBD2 (5 bases). Germline V CDR1 and CDR2: MNHEY, SVGAGI. Between the trimmed V and J ends, which lost 6 bases and 5 bases, there was a span of 11 bases. The CDR3 extends over 13 amino acids. CDR3 DNA: TGTGCCAGCAGCCCGACGAGGGACAATGAGCAGTTCTTC. Its protein product is CASSPTRDNEQFF.

This clone was seen more than once but under ten times. This rearrangement joins TRBV7-2 to TRBJ2-7; 10 bases fit TRBD1. The CDR3 totals 13 residues. Per the germline V gene, CDR1 is SGHTA and CDR2 is FQGNSA. Trimming cost V 5 bases and J 5 bases; bases outside gene matches: 3. The CDR3 nucleotides read TGTGCCAGCAGCGCGGACAGGGGGGACGAGCAGTACTTC. Translated: CASSADRGDEQYF.

The genes are TRBV4-3 and TRBJ2-1; tentative D call: TRBD1 (5 bases). The CDR3 totals 13 residues. CDR1 is LGHNA and CDR2 is YSLEER in the germline V gene. V dropped 6 bases and J dropped 5 bases, with 11 bases sitting between them. This chain's CDR3 is CASSKGQNNEQFF. DNA for the CDR3: TGCGCCAGCAGTAAGGGGCAGAACAATGAGCAGTTCTTC.

This clone has a single count. V is TRBV11-2 and J is TRBJ2-2; TRBD1 is a possible D gene (5 bases). Germline loops: CDR1 SGHAT, CDR2 FQNNGV. The V end lost 4 bases, the J end lost 4 bases, and 16 bases lay between the germline ends. The CDR3 covers 16 residues. The CDR3 region has the DNA TGTGCCAGCAGCTACTCAGGGTTTTTTATCACCGGGGAGCTGTTTTTT. Translated, it gives CASSYSGFFITGELFF.

This chain connects TRBV7-2 to TRBJ2-1; 10 nucleotides match TRBD1. The V and J ends lost 3 bases and 5 bases, in that order; junction bases with no gene match: 4. The CDR3 runs 15 residues. The germline V gene has CDR1 SGHTA and CDR2 FQGNSA. CDR3 amino acids: CASSFRQGANNEQFF. In DNA, the CDR3 is TGTGCCAGCAGCTTCCGACAGGGGGCCAACAATGAGCAGTTCTTC.

This clone was observed a single time. The chain employs TRBV28 and TRBJ1-4; 11 bases map to TRBD1. The V segment lost 8 bases and the J segment 3 bases; nucleotides outside the gene matches: 5. This CDR3 is 15 amino acids long. Germline V CDR1 and CDR2: MDHEN, SYDVKM. Here the CDR3 reads CASGDRGDPNEKLFF. CDR3 coding DNA: TGTGCCAGCGGGGACAGGGGGGACCCTAATGAAAAACTGTTTTTT.

The chain links TRBV30 to TRBJ2-2; tentative D call: TRBD2 (7 bases). This CDR3 is built from 16 residues. Germline lookup yields CDR1 GTSNPN and CDR2 SVGIG (reference sequence). V dropped 1 base and J dropped 4 bases, with 16 bases sitting between them. The CDR3 is CAWSGGLGGGTGELFF. The CDR3 bases are TGTGCCTGGAGTGGGGGGCTAGGGGGGGGCACCGGGGAGCTGTTTTTT.

This chain links TRBV19 with TRBJ2-1; D is undetermined. CDR3 size: 13 residues. Trimming left V 3 bases short and J 6 bases short, with 9 bases between. CDR1 LNHDA and CDR2 SQIVND come from the germline V gene (reference sequence). Here the CDR3 DNA reads TGTGCCAGTAGTATCATTAACTTCAATGAGCAGTTCTTC. Its translation is CASSIINFNEQFF.

The chain links TRBV4-2 to TRBJ1-2; D might be TRBD1 (6 bases). V lost 0 bases to trimming and J lost 8 bases, with 19 bases between them. CDR3 length: 16 residues. Germline V gene data show CDR1 as LGHNA and CDR2 as YNFKEQ. In DNA form, the CDR3 reads TGTGCCAGCAGCCAAGACTCCATAGACAGGATGGGCGGCTACACCTTC. Protein product: CASSQDSIDRMGGYTF.

The chain couples TRBV5-1 to TRBJ1-1, with 9 bases that match TRBD1. CDR1 is SGHRS, CDR2 YFSETQ, per germline. V was pared by 4 bases and J by 1 base, with 8 bases of the junction left unmatched. This CDR3 contains 16 residues. CDR3 sequence: CASSVGQGGKNTEAFF. CDR3 in DNA: TGCGCCAGCAGCGTGGGACAGGGTGGGAAGAACACTGAAGCTTTCTTT.

CDR3 loop: CASSQGASFDTEAFF. In DNA form, the CDR3 reads TGCGCCAGCAGCCAGGGGGCGAGTTTTGACACTGAAGCTTTCTTT. V and J are TRBV5-1 and TRBJ1-1, with 8 bases lining up with TRBD1. The V and J ends lost 4 bases and 3 bases, in that order; junction bases with no gene match: 8. The CDR3 consists of 15 residues. Germline V gene sequence: CDR1 SGHRS, CDR2 YFSETQ.

The genes are TRBV9 and TRBJ2-7; 9 bases are a match to TRBD1. The V gene end was trimmed by 4 bases and the J gene end by 1 base; junction bases not matched to a gene: 6. The CDR3 is 15 amino acids. CDR1 and CDR2 (germline): SGDLS, YYNGEE. The CDR3 here is CASSPLGTGSYEQYF. The CDR3 region has the DNA TGTGCCAGCAGCCCTTTGGGGACAGGGTCCTACGAGCAGTACTTC.